The 19 T cell receptor beta chains reported below all come from one sample, sequenced in a study of blood T cell repertoires in COVID-19. Assay used: immunoSEQ multiplex PCR; TCRdb lists only in-frame clones, some missing. The sample records roughly 260,000 clones, about 90% being singletons. What was sequenced was peripheral blood. The receptor source for this set is a young adult with COVID-19, enrolled during active disease.

The chain carries TRBV30 and TRBJ1-3; D not resolved. Looked up from germline, CDR1 is GTSNPN and CDR2 is SVGIG (reference sequence). The ends were cut back, 0 bases at V and 4 bases at J, with 10 bases in the middle. The CDR3 is 14 amino acids. The CDR3 DNA reads as TGTGCCTGGAGTGTACCCGAGGCCGGAAACACCATATATTTT. Protein product: CAWSVPEAGNTIYF.

The rearrangement links TRBV28 to TRBJ1-2; D ambiguous. The CDR3 covers 12 residues. Germline V gives CDR1 MDHEN, CDR2 SYDVKM. The V end was cut by 4 bases, the J end by 5 bases, with 8 bases between. DNA of the CDR3: TGTGCCAGCAGTTCCCTAAGATATGGCTACACCTTC. Translated: CASSSLRYGYTF.

V usage is TRBV7-2 and J usage is TRBJ2-7, with D perhaps TRBD1 (6 bases). Germline CDR1 reads SGHTA; CDR2 reads FQGNSA. CDR3 length: 15 amino acids. The V and J ends lost 1 base and 4 bases respectively, with 14 bases between them. In DNA form, the CDR3 reads TGTGCCAGCAGCTTAGAAGCAGGGGTAGTGTACGAGCAGTACTTC. Translating gives CASSLEAGVVYEQYF. The complete variable domain, with remaining parts taken from reference TRBV7-2 and TRBJ2-7, reads GAGVSQSPSNKVTEKGKDVELRCDPISGHTALYWYRQSLGQGLEFLIYFQGNSAPDKSGLPSDRFSAERTGGSVSTLTIQRTQQEDSAVYLCASSLEAGVVYEQYFGPGTRLTVT.

This chain joins TRBV28 and TRBJ2-3; 8 bases are shared with TRBD1. The CDR3 runs to 14 residues. V was pared by 9 bases and J by 2 bases, with 7 bases of the junction left unmatched. The germline CDR1 and CDR2 sequences are MDHEN and SYDVKM. The CDR3 loop reads CASGSTGDTDTQYF. CDR3 bases: TGTGCCAGTGGATCGACAGGGGACACAGATACGCAGTATTTT.

The chain is built from TRBV19 and TRBJ2-7, with 7 nucleotides matching TRBD2. Germline CDR1 reads LNHDA; CDR2 reads SQIVND (reference sequence). CDR3 length: 15 residues. J gave up 0 bases and V 4 bases, and 6 bases lay outside the gene matches. CDR3 DNA sequence: TGTGCCAGTAGTAACGGTCCTAGCGGCTCCTACGAGCAGTACTTC. Translated: CASSNGPSGSYEQYF.

The sample holds a few counts of this clone. This chain joins TRBV28 and TRBJ1-1, with D perhaps matching TRBD1 (5 bases). CDR1 is MDHEN and CDR2 is SYDVKM in the germline V gene. Trimming left V 6 bases short and J 1 base short, with 12 bases between. The CDR3 has 14 residues. The CDR3 loop reads CASRSSGQNTEAFF. The CDR3, as DNA: TGTGCCAGCAGGTCCAGTGGACAGAACACTGAAGCTTTCTTT.

The rearrangement links TRBV3-1 (or the pseudogene TRBV3-2) to TRBJ1-2; D is undetermined. The germline V gene has CDR1 LGHDT and CDR2 YNNKEL (reference sequence). CDR3 size: 14 residues. V was pared by 0 bases and J by 4 bases, with 9 bases between. In DNA, the CDR3 is TGTGCCAGCAGCCAAGATTTGACTCTCTATGGCTACACCTTC. It yields the protein CASSQDLTLYGYTF.

The chain is built from TRBV27 and TRBJ2-1; no definite D call. Germline CDR1 reads MNHEY; CDR2 reads SMNVEV (reference sequence). The CDR3 is made up of 15 amino acids. V was trimmed by 5 bases and J by 0 bases, leaving 11 bases between them. CDR3 residues: CASSPYTPSYNEQFF. DNA for the CDR3: TGTGCCAGCAGTCCCTATACCCCCTCCTACAATGAGCAGTTCTTC.

V and J are TRBV24-1 and TRBJ2-5; 7 positions match TRBD1. The length of the CDR3 is 15 residues. Germline V gene sequence: CDR1 KGHDR, CDR2 SFDVKD. V dropped 7 bases and J dropped 5; count of bases not matched to a gene: 12. CDR3 sequence reads: CATSPGTATLETQYF. The CDR3 bases are TGTGCCACCAGCCCCGGGACAGCGACCTTGGAGACCCAGTACTTC.

The chain links TRBV2 to TRBJ2-6; TRBD1 matches at 8 bases. Germline loops: CDR1 SNHLY, CDR2 FYNNEI. The V gene end was trimmed by 7 bases and the J gene end by 2 bases; junction bases not matched to a gene: 10. The CDR3 extends over 17 amino acids. The DNA of the CDR3 is TGTGCCAGCATACCCGGGACAGGTGTAGCTGGGGCCAACGTCCTGACTTTC. Translation gives CASIPGTGVAGANVLTF.

This clone was detected only once. The genes are TRBV5-1 and TRBJ1-3; 7 positions match TRBD1. After removal of 7 bases from V and 2 bases from J, the junction contained 9 bases not matched to a gene. The CDR3 sequence is 15 residues long. Looked up from germline, CDR1 is SGHRS and CDR2 is YFSETQ. The CDR3 DNA reads as TGCGCCAGCTCAATAGCAGGGGGAACTGGAAACACCATATATTTT. This encodes CASSIAGGTGNTIYF.

The chain links TRBV3-1 (or the pseudogene TRBV3-2) to TRBJ1-2, with D perhaps matching TRBD1 (5 bases). Trimming took off 2 bases at V and 7 bases at J, with 23 bases between the two ends. There are 17 residues in the CDR3. The germline V gene encodes CDR1 LGHDT and CDR2 YNNKEL (reference sequence). DNA for the CDR3: TGTGCCAGCAGCCAAATGAGACACAGGCCCCCGGAATGTGGCTACACCTTC. Its protein is CASSQMRHRPPECGYTF.

The chain couples TRBV9 to TRBJ2-3, with 10 bases aligning to TRBD2. V shed 3 bases, J shed 1 base, and the junction held 5 bases outside the gene matches. Germline assignment: CDR1 SGDLS and CDR2 YYNGEE. The CDR3 extends over 16 amino acids. The CDR3 DNA is TGTGCCAGCAGCGAAAGAAGCGGGGGGGGCACAGATACGCAGTATTTT. Its protein is CASSERSGGGTDTQYF. The full variable domain, rest sourced from reference TRBV9 and TRBJ2-3, is DSGVTQTPKHLITATGQRVTLRCSPRSGDLSVYWYQQSLDQGLQFLIQYYNGEERAKGNILERFSAQQFPDLHSELNLSSLELGDSALYFCASSERSGGGTDTQYFGPGTRLTVL.

CDR3 DNA: TGTGCCAGCATTGAGTCTAGGGGAGGGATGTACACCGGGGAGCTGTTTTTT. It specifies CASIESRGGMYTGELFF. The V gene is TRBV5-6, the J gene TRBJ2-2, with 7 bases fitting TRBD2. Germline CDR1 SGHDT, CDR2 YYEEEE. Trimming took 6 bases from V and 3 from J; bases not matched to a gene: 14. CDR3 size: 17 residues.

This rearrangement joins TRBV30 to TRBJ1-5, with TRBD1 identical over 8 bases. Germline assignment: CDR1 GTSNPN and CDR2 SVGIG (reference sequence). The CDR3 sequence is 13 residues long. V lost 1 base to trimming and J lost 9 bases; unmatched junction nucleotides: 5. CDR3 bases: TGTGCCTGGAGTGCGACAGGGGCAACGCCCCAGCATTTT. Its translation: CAWSATGATPQHF.

The V and J genes are TRBV25-1 and TRBJ2-1; a possible D gene is TRBD2 (6 bases). Germline loops: CDR1 MGHDK, CDR2 SYGVNS. Trimming removed 7 bases from V and 5 bases from J, with 15 bases in between. The CDR3 spans 14 residues. Here the CDR3 reads CASKGPGGDNEQFF. Here the CDR3 DNA reads TGTGCCAGCAAGGGGCCCGGAGGGGACAATGAGCAGTTCTTC.

The V and J genes are TRBV15 and TRBJ1-5, with D possibly matching TRBD1 (5 bases). The CDR3 has 14 amino acids. Looked up from germline, CDR1 is LNHNV and CDR2 is YYDKDF (reference sequence). The ends were cut back, 5 bases at V and 4 bases at J, with 12 bases in the middle. CDR3 sequence reads: CATSSREPNQPQHF. DNA of the CDR3: TGTGCCACCAGCTCCAGGGAACCTAATCAGCCCCAGCATTTT.

The rearrangement uses TRBV18 and TRBJ1-1; a weak D match, TRBD1 (5 bases). V lost 2 bases to trimming and J lost 4 bases, with 14 bases between them. Per germline, CDR1 KGHSH and CDR2 LQKENI. The CDR3 has 15 amino acids. The CDR3 loop reads CASSPTRGMSTEAFF. CDR3 DNA: TGTGCCAGCTCACCAACGCGGGGGATGAGCACTGAAGCTTTCTTT.

This clone showed up just once. V usage is TRBV15 and J usage is TRBJ1-5; D is perhaps TRBD1 (5 bases). The CDR3 extends over 15 amino acids. The germline CDR1 and CDR2 sequences are LNHNV and YYDKDF (reference sequence). The V end lost 0 bases, the J end lost 4 bases, and 10 bases lay between the germline ends. CDR3 DNA sequence: TGTGCCACCAGCAGAGATAGACAGCCTAATCAGCCCCAGCATTTT. It yields the protein CATSRDRQPNQPQHF.